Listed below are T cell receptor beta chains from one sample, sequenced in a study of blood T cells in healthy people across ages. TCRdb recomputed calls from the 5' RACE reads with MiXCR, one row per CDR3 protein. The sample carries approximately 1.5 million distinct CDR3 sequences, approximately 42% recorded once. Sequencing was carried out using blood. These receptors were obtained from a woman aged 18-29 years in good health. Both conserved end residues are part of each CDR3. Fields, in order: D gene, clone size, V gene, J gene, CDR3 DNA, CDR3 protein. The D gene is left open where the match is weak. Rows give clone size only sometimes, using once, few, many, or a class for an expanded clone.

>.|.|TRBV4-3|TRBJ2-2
TGCGCCAGCTCGGAAAGATTCACCGGGGAGCTGTTTTTT
CASSERFTGELFF
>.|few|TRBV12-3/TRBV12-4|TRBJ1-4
TGTGCCAGCACCGATATTAATGAAAAACTGTTTTTT
CASTDINEKLFF
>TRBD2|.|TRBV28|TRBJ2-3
TGTGCCAGCAGTTCCTCCCTAGCGGGGGCATCAGATACGCAGTATTTT
CASSSSLAGASDTQYF
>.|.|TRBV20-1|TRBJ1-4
TGCAGTGTAACGGCGTCAGGCGGGGAAAAACTGTTTTTT
CSVTASGGEKLFF
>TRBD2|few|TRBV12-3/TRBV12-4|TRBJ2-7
TGTGCCAGCAGCGCTCCCGGACTAGTCTACGAGCAGTACTTC
CASSAPGLVYEQYF
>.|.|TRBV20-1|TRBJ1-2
TGCAGTGTCGTGACCGGGGAGAACTATGGCTACACCTTC
CSVVTGENYGYTF
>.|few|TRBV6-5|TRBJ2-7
TGTGCCAGCAGTTACTCCGGACCTTCTAGGTACGAGCAGTACTTC
CASSYSGPSRYEQYF
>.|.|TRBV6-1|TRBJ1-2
TGTGCCAGCAGGACAGTGGAGGGCTACACCTTC
CASRTVEGYTF
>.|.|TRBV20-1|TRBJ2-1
TGCAGTGCTAGAGACAAGGGTGAGCAGTTCTTC
CSARDKGEQFF
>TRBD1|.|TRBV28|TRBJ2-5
TGTGCCAGCAGACAGGGGGTGGAAGAGACCCAGTACTTC
CASRQGVEETQYF
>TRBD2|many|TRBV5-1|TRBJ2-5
TGCGCCAGCAGCTTTAGCGGGGAAGAGACCCAGTACTTC
CASSFSGEETQYF
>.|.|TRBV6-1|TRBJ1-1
TGTGCCAGCAGCACCTCGGATGAGGGGGTCACTGAATCTGACACTGAAGCTTTCTTT
CASSTSDEGVTESDTEAFF
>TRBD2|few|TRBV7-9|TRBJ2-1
TGTGCCAGCAGCTTAGCAGTCCGGACTAGCCGGTTTACTGAGCAGTTCTTC
CASSLAVRTSRFTEQFF
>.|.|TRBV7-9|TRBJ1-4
TGTGCCAGCAGCCCCCAGGGAAAGGGGGAAAAACTGTTTTTT
CASSPQGKGEKLFF
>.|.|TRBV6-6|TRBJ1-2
TGTGCCAGCAGTTACTCGAGTCAGCTGGACTATGGCTACACCTTC
CASSYSSQLDYGYTF
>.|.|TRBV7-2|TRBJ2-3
TGTGCCAGCAGCCGGACTTGGATAAACACAGATACGCAGTATTTT
CASSRTWINTDTQYF
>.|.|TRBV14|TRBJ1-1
TGTGCCAGCAGCCCCCTTGGGTTCGAGGAGAGGGAAGCTTTCTTT
CASSPLGFEEREAFF
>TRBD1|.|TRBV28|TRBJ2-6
TGTGCCAGCGGAACAGGGGGGACTGGGGCCAACGTCCTGACTTTC
CASGTGGTGANVLTF
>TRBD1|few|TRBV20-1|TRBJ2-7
TGCAGTCGTGGCAGGGGGTACGAGCAGTACTTC
CSRGRGYEQYF
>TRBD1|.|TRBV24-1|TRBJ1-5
TGTGCCACCAGTGACCGGGACAGGGTTAAGCCCCAGCATTTT
CATSDRDRVKPQHF
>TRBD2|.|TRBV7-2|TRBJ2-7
TGTGCCAGCAGCTCAGGACTAGACTACGAGCAGTACTTC
CASSSGLDYEQYF
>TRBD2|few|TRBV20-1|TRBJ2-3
TGCAGTGCTCCTCTAGCGGGAGGGCCGGATACGCAGTATTTT
CSAPLAGGPDTQYF
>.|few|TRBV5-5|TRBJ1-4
TGTGCCAGCAGCCCCCCGCCAGGGCGAGGAGCTAATGAAAAACTGTTTTTT
CASSPPPGRGANEKLFF
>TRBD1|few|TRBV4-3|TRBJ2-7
TGCGCCAGCAGCCACAGACAGGGCGAAGGGCAGTACTTC
CASSHRQGEGQYF
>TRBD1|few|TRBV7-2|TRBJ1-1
TGTGCCAGCAGCTTAGGGACAGGGAATGTGGACACTGAAGCTTTCTTT
CASSLGTGNVDTEAFF
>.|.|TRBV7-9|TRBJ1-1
TGTGCCAGCCAGGGGATGAACACTGAAGCTTTCTTT
CASQGMNTEAFF
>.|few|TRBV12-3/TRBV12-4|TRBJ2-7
TGTGCCAGCAGCTTCCGGGGCCCGCTAAGCGAGCAGTACTTC
CASSFRGPLSEQYF
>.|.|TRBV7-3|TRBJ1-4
TGTGCCAGCAGCGCCTGGTTAGCAACTAATGAAAAACTGTTTTTT
CASSAWLATNEKLFF
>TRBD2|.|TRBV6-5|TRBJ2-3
TGTGCCAGCAGTTACTCGAGTGGACTAGCACTCAGCACAGATACGCAGTATTTT
CASSYSSGLALSTDTQYF
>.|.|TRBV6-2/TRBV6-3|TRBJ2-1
TGTGCCAGCAGTTACTCGAGCGTAAAGACCTACAATGAGCAGTTCTTC
CASSYSSVKTYNEQFF
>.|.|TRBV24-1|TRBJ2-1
TGTGCCACCGCTAGCTGGGAAGGCTACAATGAGCAGTTCTTC
CATASWEGYNEQFF